This TCR beta chain was recorded in a study of blood T cell repertoires in COVID-19 (dated by TCRdb to 2018 to 2020). Notes on the research overall: Samples covering the acute and convalescent phases of COVID-19 were provided by collaborators in the United States, Italy and Spain. The repertoires were released in a freely available public database intended as a resource for research on the immune response to SARS-CoV-2. Where HLA class I and class II types were available, the types were taken from metadata supplied by the sample provider, not from assay-based typing. Deeply sampled blood TCRbeta repertoires from subjects exposed to, actively infected with, or recovered from COVID-19 were included in the dataset. The sample metadata nearly always contained a de-identified subject ID, COVID-19 status, age in years and sex. Samples were obtained from the ongoing ImmuneRACE study (first 160 participants) and from some 1,200 subjects provided by 6 global collaborators. The prospective study material was composed of cDNA or gDNA derived from T cells, B-cell-depleted T cells, or PBMCs.

The immunoSEQ Assay, a bias-controlled multiplex PCR, was used to amplify TCRbeta CDR3 regions from genomic DNA. Under the source paper's analysis protocol: Nucleated cell counts per sample were estimated from amplification of reference gene primers within the assay. Sequence reads were collapsed and filtered to measure the absolute abundance of every unique TCRbeta CDR3 rearrangement. Productive Simpson clonality was computed per sample as the square root of Simpson's diversity index over productive rearrangements. As stored in TCRdb, this immuneACCESS dataset retains in-frame rearrangements with V and J assigned. A fraction of the clones does not appear; measured against another copy, unresolved V genes explain less than half of the discrepancy, and the remainder lacks a known reason. Clone size and the V and J calls come from that table; the DNA yielded D and trimming. The sample yields approximately 270,000 clones; 80% to 90% were counted once. The biggest ten clones account for around 1.7% of the sample.

In the prospective study, participants were roughly 18 to 100 years old, resided in about two dozen geographic areas of the United States, and were enrolled through a virtual design. In the prospective study, cohorts were assigned on the basis of participant-reported clinical history obtained from a screening survey and a study questionnaire. For ImmuneRACE Cohort 3, a participant was defined as recovered based on two consecutive negative NP/OP PCR tests, clearance by a healthcare professional, or resolution of symptoms. In the prospective study, mobile phlebotomists collected whole blood, serum and a nasopharyngeal or oropharyngeal swab from each participant. Over an approximately 2-month period, participants in the prospective study had the option of providing additional blood draws and questionnaires. Before DNA extraction, prospective study blood samples were shipped either frozen or at room temperature.

This clone was counted a single time. The antigen it binds to is not known. No base qualities exist here, and no much larger clone lies one base off it. What the research found in general, with its limitations: Clinical and demographic metadata were provided uncurated, with the amount varying by source and participant.

The CDR3 runs 16 amino acids, cysteine and phenylalanine included. The retained sequence is limited to the CDR3, 48 bases, with the frame set at the first base. Here V drops 1 base and J drops 7 bases, and the junction holds 4 bases not matched to any gene. CDR1 and CDR2 (SGHRS, YFSETQ) derive from the germline V gene. The source of this sequence is a man aged 40-49 years who had recovered from COVID-19. In this chain, TRBV5-1 is recombined with TRBJ2-1; TRBD2 aligns with 14 central bases. The material sequenced was PBMCs or T cells enriched from blood (not recorded which). The bases read TGCGCCAGCAGCTTGAGACTAGCGGGGGGGCAAAATGAGCAGTTCTTC. This translates into CASSLRLAGGQNEQFF.